These T cell receptor beta chains were read from a single sample in a study of Ad26.COV2.S vaccination and SARS-CoV-2 variants. The data were produced by immunoSEQ multiplex PCR, yet TCRdb's version contains in-frame clones alone and is incomplete. The table shows over 300,000 clones, with 80% to 90% occurring only once. This material consisted of peripheral blood, taken in a trial of Ad26.COV2.S vaccine versus placebo. These TCRs come from a person between 18 and 60 years old who received the Ad26.COV2.S COVID-19 vaccine or a placebo. CDR3s leave out the opening cysteine and the closing phenylalanine or tryptophan. A D gene is named only where the DNA matches it firmly.

v_gene,d_gene,j_gene,CDR3aa
TRBV11-2,-,TRBJ2-7,ASSGQNYEQY
TRBV7-9,-,TRBJ2-3,ASSLGTAFTDTQY
TRBV20-1,TRBD1,TRBJ1-1,SASPRTGFGEDEAF
TRBV6-4,TRBD2,TRBJ2-3,ASSDSTAGRTDTQY
TRBV19,-,TRBJ2-3,ASSITGRTDTQY
TRBV6-1,TRBD1,TRBJ1-2,ASSESMPGQGATGYT
TRBV4-2,-,TRBJ2-1,ASSQDLGVHEQF
TRBV3-1/TRBV3-2,TRBD1,TRBJ1-6,ASSQRGQGNSPLH
TRBV27,TRBD1,TRBJ2-7,ASSSSGGEDYEQY
TRBV19,TRBD1,TRBJ1-2,ASSPPGGPYGYT
TRBV7-6,TRBD2,TRBJ2-3,ASSAYAGGSTDTQY
TRBV28,-,TRBJ2-2,ASSTDTHTGELF
TRBV4-2,-,TRBJ2-2,ASSQDGNTGELF
TRBV11-2,TRBD2,TRBJ2-7,ASSRGGSGTAYEQY
TRBV18,TRBD1,TRBJ2-7,ASSPSRGRDEQY
TRBV4-3,TRBD2,TRBJ2-1,ASSQDSPLTSGVNEQF
TRBV19,-,TRBJ1-2,ATHHSTVGRGYT
TRBV10-2,-,TRBJ2-1,ASSATPRPEF
TRBV6-6,TRBD1,TRBJ1-5,ASSRGQGWTQPQH
TRBV29-1,-,TRBJ2-7,SVEGLRNEQY
TRBV19,TRBD2,TRBJ2-7,ASSIAHPSSGSSYEQY
TRBV3-1/TRBV3-2,TRBD1,TRBJ2-5,ASSDGQGDTKETQY
TRBV15,-,TRBJ2-1,ATSREGTYNEQF
TRBV19,-,TRBJ2-1,ASSNPTRGVCNEQF
TRBV19,-,TRBJ2-7,ASSIAPGNSYEQY
TRBV6-2/TRBV6-3,-,TRBJ2-7,ASSPLFGYEQY
TRBV2,-,TRBJ2-7,ASSPGGFAYEQY
TRBV7-2,-,TRBJ1-5,ASSLSEWANQPQH
TRBV4-1,TRBD1,TRBJ1-5,ASSLRTGGQSQPQH
TRBV27,-,TRBJ2-4,ASRPGLAPIQY
TRBV6-5,TRBD1,TRBJ1-3,ASSYSTGHNTIY
TRBV10-1,-,TRBJ2-7,ASSEGGRTPYEQY
TRBV5-1,TRBD1,TRBJ1-1,ASSLEGANTEAF
TRBV7-2,-,TRBJ1-4,ASSLNSATNEKLF
TRBV4-1,TRBD2,TRBJ2-1,ASSQDGAGGRNEQF
TRBV24-1,-,TRBJ1-2,ATSDADDRGYT
TRBV4-3,-,TRBJ1-2,ASSQGRAGLPPGYT
TRBV7-3,-,TRBJ2-5,ASSLLGGEETQY
TRBV4-1,TRBD2,TRBJ2-1,ASSQPTEGSGRAGEQF
TRBV12-5,-,TRBJ1-4,ASGFTRDGEISNYEKLF
TRBV5-1,-,TRBJ1-3,ASSTSYSGNTIY
TRBV7-2,TRBD2,TRBJ2-7,ASSFSGESYEQY
TRBV7-2,TRBD1,TRBJ2-7,ASSLRDSAYEQY
TRBV5-1,TRBD2,TRBJ2-1,ASSLAASGYNEQF
TRBV20-1,-,TRBJ1-4,SARKGKLF
TRBV6-5,TRBD2,TRBJ2-7,ASTGTSSPVYEQY
TRBV28,-,TRBJ1-1,ASSDTVIRAF
TRBV6-1,-,TRBJ1-3,ASSGEMGGRPGNTIY
TRBV7-6,TRBD2,TRBJ2-1,ASSLDSGVPFAQF
TRBV6-5,TRBD1,TRBJ2-1,ASVTGDRGYNEQF